A selection of T cell receptor beta chains follows, all from one sample in a study of beta chain features in type 1 diabetes. This table comes from immunoSEQ multiplex PCR, and its TCRdb copy is limited to in-frame clones, with some not included. The sample lists hundreds of thousands of clones, 11% seen once, with around 0.015% in the top ten. The sequenced material came from naive CD4+ T cells from blood. These receptors were taken from a man aged 25-45 years with type 1 diabetes. Each CDR3 is given with its conserved first and last residue. D genes are given only for firm matches. Rows may omit the clone size; those that give it use once, few, many or a size class.

V gene,J gene,clone size,D gene,CDR3 DNA,CDR3 protein
TRBV5-1,TRBJ2-5,-,-,TGCGCCAGCAGCTCTCCGACAAGTTCGGAGACCCAGTACTTC,CASSSPTSSETQYF
TRBV27,TRBJ2-2,few,TRBD1,TGTGCCAGCAGTCCCAACCCAGGACAGGGCTCGGTCGGGGAGCTGTTTTTT,CASSPNPGQGSVGELFF
TRBV9,TRBJ2-3,-,-,TGTGCCAGCAGCGTGGGTTCGGGGAGCACAGATACGCAGTATTTT,CASSVGSGSTDTQYF
TRBV6-4,TRBJ1-3,-,-,TGTGCCAGCAGGACTGACAGTTCTGGAAACACCATATATTTT,CASRTDSSGNTIYF
TRBV19,TRBJ2-1,-,-,TGTGCCAGTAGTTCACTAGGGAATGAGCAGTTCTTC,CASSSLGNEQFF
TRBV4-3,TRBJ1-4,few,-,TGCGCCAGCAGCCAAGAAGTCCAGGGTCCCTATGAAAAACTGTTTTTT,CASSQEVQGPYEKLFF
TRBV19,TRBJ2-3,-,-,TGTGCCAGTAGTATTAGGACTAGCACAGATACGCAGTATTTT,CASSIRTSTDTQYF
TRBV5-5,TRBJ2-1,few,TRBD2,TGTGCCAGCAGCTTTCGGGGGGTGTCGGACAATGAGCAGTTCTTC,CASSFRGVSDNEQFF
TRBV5-1,TRBJ2-3,few,-,TGCGCCAGCAGCTTAACAGGGGAGCGGGCGGCAGATACGCAGTATTTT,CASSLTGERAADTQYF
TRBV19,TRBJ2-7,few,-,TGTGCCAGTAGTATCACAGGGAGCTCCTACGAGCAGTACTTC,CASSITGSSYEQYF
TRBV11-1,TRBJ2-3,-,-,TGTGCCAGCAGCTTAGGCAGGAGCACAGATACGCAGTATTTT,CASSLGRSTDTQYF
TRBV2,TRBJ1-1,few,-,TGTGCCAGCAGGCTGCAGGGGAACACTGAAGCTTTCTTT,CASRLQGNTEAFF
TRBV6-5,TRBJ2-7,few,-,TGTGCCAGCAGTTACACCGTTGGCGCTAGCTACGAGCAGTACTTC,CASSYTVGASYEQYF
TRBV7-2,TRBJ1-2,-,-,TGTGCCAGCAGCAGGATGGGGCTCGGTAACTATGGCTACACCTTC,CASSRMGLGNYGYTF
TRBV29-1,TRBJ2-7,-,-,TGCAGCGTTCGCGGACAGCGGGGCTTCGAGCAGTACTTC,CSVRGQRGFEQYF
TRBV18,TRBJ1-1,few,TRBD1,TGTGCCAGCTCACCCTTCGACAGGGGAGGCACTGAAGCTTTCTTT,CASSPFDRGGTEAFF
TRBV4-3,TRBJ1-1,-,-,TGCGCCAGCAGCCCGGTGCGGTCGTTCACTGAAGCTTTCTTT,CASSPVRSFTEAFF
TRBV19,TRBJ2-7,-,TRBD1,TGTGCCACCAGACAGGGGGGGGGCTACGAGCAGTACTTC,CATRQGGGYEQYF
TRBV5-6,TRBJ2-5,few,TRBD1,TGTGCCAGCAGCCCGGACAGGGTAGAGACCCAGTACTTC,CASSPDRVETQYF
TRBV7-8,TRBJ2-1,few,-,TGTGCCAGCAGCTTCAGGGATTTTTTGGACAATGAGCAGTTCTTC,CASSFRDFLDNEQFF
TRBV5-1,TRBJ1-6,-,TRBD1,TGCGCCAGCAGCGGACAGGGAATTAATTCACCCCTCCACTTT,CASSGQGINSPLHF
TRBV2,TRBJ2-7,few,-,TGTGCCAGCAGTGATCAGGGGAAGGGCTACGAGCAGTACTTC,CASSDQGKGYEQYF
TRBV19,TRBJ1-5,-,-,TGTGCCACCCGGAGGAGCAATCAGCCCCAGCATTTT,CATRRSNQPQHF
TRBV7-2,TRBJ2-1,-,-,TGTGCCAGCAGCCGAACGGGATTTCAAGATGAGCAGTTCTTC,CASSRTGFQDEQFF
TRBV6-5,TRBJ2-7,-,TRBD1,TGTGCCAGCAGTGCCTGGACAGGGTCCTACGAGCAGTACTTC,CASSAWTGSYEQYF
TRBV7-9,TRBJ1-1,few,-,TGTGCCAGCAGCTTAGGTCGAGTGGGGGGCACTGAAGCTTTCTTT,CASSLGRVGGTEAFF
TRBV29-1,TRBJ1-1,-,TRBD1,TGCAGCGTTGGGACAGGGGGCACTGAAGCTTTCTTT,CSVGTGGTEAFF